The rows below give T cell receptor beta chains drawn from one sample of a study of OX40 agonist ivuxolimab in advanced cancers. Assay used: immunoSEQ multiplex PCR; TCRdb lists only in-frame clones, some missing. The table includes roughly 15,000 clones, around 80% detected once. The sequences come from CD4+ or CD8+ T cells sorted from blood, collected in a trial of the OX40 agonist ivuxolimab. These receptors came from an adult with an advanced solid tumor such as melanoma, head and neck, liver or kidney cancer. CDR3s include the opening cysteine and the closing phenylalanine or tryptophan. The D gene is left open where the match is weak. The size field is filled for only some rows; it gives once, few, many or a size class.

.	.	TRBV19	TRBJ2-7	CASSQGYEQYF	TGTGCCAGTAGCCAAGGCTACGAGCAGTACTTC
.	.	TRBV28	TRBJ2-7	CAGSPMTSTYEQYF	TGTGCCGGCAGTCCAATGACTAGTACGTACGAGCAGTACTTC
.	TRBD2	TRBV11-2	TRBJ2-7	CASSAGGGPSYEQYF	TGTGCCAGCTCTGCCGGGGGGGGTCCTTCCTACGAGCAGTACTTC
.	TRBD1	TRBV5-1	TRBJ1-2	CASSADPGTGGGYTF	TGCGCCAGCAGCGCGGACCCCGGGACAGGGGGAGGCTACACCTTC
.	TRBD2	TRBV18	TRBJ2-7	CASSPPLASGPTYEQYF	TGTGCCAGCTCACCACCGTTGGCTAGCGGGCCGACCTACGAGCAGTACTTC
.	.	TRBV28	TRBJ1-5	CASSRRGLGGGQPQHF	TGTGCCAGCAGTCGACGAGGCTTAGGCGGGGGGCAGCCCCAGCATTTT
.	.	TRBV19	TRBJ2-6	CASSWVGAGANVLTF	TGTGCCAGTAGTTGGGTTGGTGCTGGGGCCAACGTCCTGACTTTC
.	.	TRBV6-5	TRBJ1-5	CASSYSGNNQPQHF	TGTGCCAGCAGTTACTCTGGCAACAATCAGCCCCAGCATTTT
.	TRBD1	TRBV5-1	TRBJ2-3	CASSPDRGTDTQYF	TGCGCCAGCAGCCCAGACAGGGGCACAGATACGCAGTATTTT
.	.	TRBV19	TRBJ1-5	CASSIKQGPPFYSNQPQHF	TGTGCCAGTAGTATCAAGCAGGGGCCGCCGTTTTATAGCAATCAGCCCCAGCATTTT
.	.	TRBV10-3	TRBJ2-2	CAISAVRDTGELFF	TGTGCCATCAGTGCAGTAAGGGACACCGGGGAGCTGTTTTTT
.	.	TRBV7-9	TRBJ1-2	CASSRSSDSYGYTF	TGTGCCAGCAGCCGTAGTTCGGACAGCTATGGCTACACCTTC
.	.	TRBV19	TRBJ2-5	CAGTLSQGTQYF	TGTGCCGGAACCCTTAGCCAGGGGACCCAGTACTTC
once	TRBD1	TRBV6-6	TRBJ1-3	CASRRTGASGNTIYF	TGTGCCAGCAGGCGAACAGGGGCCTCTGGAAACACCATATATTTT
.	.	TRBV9	TRBJ2-1	CASSVLVDGNNEQFF	TGTGCCAGCAGCGTACTAGTGGATGGCAACAATGAGCAGTTCTTC
.	.	TRBV5-1	TRBJ2-3	CASSFSDYTDTQYF	TGCGCCAGCAGCTTCTCGGATTATACGGATACGCAGTATTTT
.	.	TRBV2	TRBJ1-5	CASSLEGVQPQHF	TGTGCCAGCAGCCTGGAAGGGGTACAGCCCCAGCATTTT
.	TRBD1	TRBV7-8	TRBJ2-4	CASSPKQGLAKNIQYF	TGTGCCAGCAGCCCGAAACAGGGGTTAGCCAAAAACATTCAGTACTTC
.	.	TRBV5-1	TRBJ2-5	CASSYRDSQETQYF	TGCGCCAGCAGCTACCGGGACTCTCAAGAGACCCAGTACTTC
.	.	TRBV19	TRBJ2-3	CASSDSGSTDTQYF	TGTGCCAGTAGCGATAGCGGTTCCACAGATACGCAGTATTTT
.	.	TRBV28	TRBJ2-1	CASSRSGYSYNEQFF	TGTGCCAGCAGTCGTAGCGGATACTCCTACAATGAGCAGTTCTTC
.	.	TRBV18	TRBJ2-7	CASSPPGGRPYEQYF	TGTGCCAGCTCACCACCGGGGGGGCGCCCCTACGAGCAGTACTTC
.	.	TRBV18	TRBJ2-5	CASSRARGETQYF	TGTGCCAGCTCACGGGCCAGGGGAGAGACCCAGTACTTC
.	TRBD2	TRBV12-5	TRBJ2-1	CASGLDTRGLAGAQGYNEQFF	TGTGCTAGTGGTTTGGATACCCGGGGACTAGCGGGAGCCCAAGGGTACAATGAGCAGTTCTTC
.	.	TRBV28	TRBJ1-5	CASSFGGSAGNQPQHF	TGTGCCAGCAGTTTCGGGGGGTCAGCAGGGAATCAGCCCCAGCATTTT
.	.	TRBV4-3	TRBJ1-5	CASSRERGEPQHF	TGCGCCAGCAGCAGGGAAAGGGGTGAGCCCCAGCATTTT
once	TRBD1	TRBV18	TRBJ1-6	CASSPGTGAVSSPLHF	TGTGCCAGCTCGCCCGGGACAGGGGCTGTCTCCTCACCCCTCCACTTT
.	.	TRBV18	TRBJ1-5	CASSPDQSQPQHF	TGTGCCAGCTCACCGGATCAGAGTCAGCCCCAGCATTTT
.	.	TRBV4-1	TRBJ2-6	CASSLSPGLANVLTF	TGCGCCAGCAGCCTCAGTCCAGGGTTGGCCAACGTCCTGACTTTC
.	TRBD1	TRBV5-5	TRBJ1-3	CASSTGGVGNTIYF	TGTGCCAGCAGTACAGGGGGAGTGGGAAACACCATATATTTT
few	.	TRBV7-8	TRBJ2-2	CASSLSWNTGELFF	TGTGCCAGCAGCTTAAGCTGGAACACCGGGGAGCTGTTTTTT
.	.	TRBV5-1	TRBJ2-2	CASRRVGTGELFF	TGCGCCAGCAGACGGGTGGGCACCGGGGAGCTGTTTTTT
.	.	TRBV2	TRBJ1-3	CASSQDLGNTIYF	TGTGCCAGCAGCCAAGATCTGGGAAACACCATATATTTT
.	TRBD2	TRBV7-2	TRBJ2-1	CASNPTSGSSYNEQFF	TGTGCCAGCAACCCAACTAGCGGGAGCTCCTACAATGAGCAGTTCTTC
.	.	TRBV12-5	TRBJ2-3	CASGRGTDTQYF	TGTGCTAGTGGAAGGGGCACAGATACGCAGTATTTT
.	.	TRBV7-9	TRBJ2-7	CASSPRGLRGEQYF	TGTGCCAGCAGCCCTCGGGGACTCCGGGGCGAGCAGTACTTC
few	.	TRBV4-1	TRBJ1-5	CASSQEGVNQPQHF	TGCGCCAGCAGCCAAGAAGGGGTCAATCAGCCCCAGCATTTT
.	.	TRBV30	TRBJ1-2	CAWSLSWAGRGYTF	TGTGCCTGGAGCCTCTCGTGGGCTGGGAGAGGCTACACCTTC
.	.	TRBV14	TRBJ1-4	CASSQEAFRGGEKLFF	TGTGCCAGCAGCCAAGAAGCATTCAGGGGCGGTGAAAAACTGTTTTTT
.	.	TRBV19	TRBJ2-7	CASSIDGKGFYEQYF	TGTGCCAGTAGTATAGATGGAAAGGGTTTCTACGAGCAGTACTTC
.	.	TRBV27	TRBJ1-2	CASSFYYRSYGYTF	TGTGCCAGCAGTTTTTATTACAGGAGCTATGGCTACACCTTC
.	TRBD1	TRBV18	TRBJ2-7	CASSRGTGADEQYF	TGTGCCAGCTCCCGAGGGACAGGGGCGGACGAGCAGTACTTC